Presented here are 27 T cell receptor beta chains from one specimen sequenced in a study of control samples from healthy donors and cancer patients. Clones were read by immunoSEQ multiplex PCR, and TCRdb kept only the in-frame ones, dropping some. The table records 150,000 to 200,000 clones, roughly 90% of them present only once. The sequenced material came from blood. All receptors derive from a man aged 25-45 years in good health.

V gene TRBV3-1 (or the pseudogene TRBV3-2) combines with J gene TRBJ2-5; D is uncertain. Trimming shortened V by 2 bases and J by 4 bases, and 8 bases separated the two germline ends. Looked up from germline, CDR1 is LGHDT and CDR2 is YNNKEL (reference sequence). This CDR3 is built from 13 residues. The CDR3 spells CASSQPWGETQYF. CDR3 bases: TGTGCCAGCAGCCAACCTTGGGGAGAGACCCAGTACTTC.

The chain is built from TRBV3-1 (or the pseudogene TRBV3-2) and TRBJ2-5, with D perhaps being TRBD1 or TRBD2 (6 bases each). The CDR3 has 16 residues. Trimming removed 1 base at V and 5 bases at J, with 17 bases between. Germline V CDR1 and CDR2: LGHDT, YNNKEL (reference sequence). The CDR3 sequence is CASSQAPWGARETQYF. For the CDR3, the DNA is TGTGCCAGCAGCCAAGCCCCCTGGGGGGCGCGGGAGACCCAGTACTTC.

V is TRBV5-1 and J is TRBJ1-5; D is perhaps TRBD1 (6 bases). Germline assignment: CDR1 SGHRS and CDR2 YFSETQ. The V end was cut by 1 base, the J end by 1 base, with 12 bases between. There are 16 residues in the CDR3. The CDR3 region has the DNA TGCGCCAGCAGCTTGAGGCTAAGGGGGAGCAATCAGCCCCAGCATTTT. Translated, it gives CASSLRLRGSNQPQHF.

The CDR3 sequence: CASSQRSGISGYTF. CDR3 DNA: TGTGCCAGCAGTCAAAGGTCGGGTATTAGTGGCTACACCTTC. The chain combines TRBV6-2 or TRBV6-3 with TRBJ1-2; D gene uncertain. In germline, CDR1 is MNHEY, CDR2 SVGEGT. Trimming took 5 bases from V and 7 from J, leaving 17 bases between them. The CDR3 totals 14 residues.

The V and J genes are TRBV27 and TRBJ2-1; no clear D. The CDR3 extends over 17 amino acids. V lost 4 bases to trimming and J lost 4 bases, with 20 bases between them. The V gene's germline CDR1 is MNHEY and CDR2 SMNVEV (reference sequence). The CDR3 bases are TGTGCCAGCAGTTCCTTGAAGGTTACCAACTTGTACAATGAGCAGTTCTTC. Amino acids: CASSSLKVTNLYNEQFF.

The J gene is TRBJ2-2, the V gene TRBV5-1; 11 bases are a match to TRBD1. Looked up from germline, CDR1 is SGHRS and CDR2 is YFSETQ. Germline trimming cut 3 bases from V and 9 bases from J; bases unmatched to any gene: 7. The CDR3 covers 15 residues. CDR3 nucleotide sequence: TGCGCCAGCAGCTGGAAGGGACAGGGGGAGCGGGAGCTGTTTTTT. Residues: CASSWKGQGERELFF.

The V call is TRBV5-1, the J call TRBJ2-1; D not resolved. The CDR3 runs to 15 residues. Germline V lookup: CDR1 SGHRS, CDR2 YFSETQ. Trimming removed 3 bases from V and 3 bases from J, with 13 bases in between. The CDR3 sequence is CASSWAGDNYNEQFF. The CDR3 DNA reads as TGCGCCAGCAGCTGGGCAGGCGATAACTACAATGAGCAGTTCTTC.

The chain joins TRBV28 to TRBJ2-1; 9 nucleotides agree with TRBD1. The CDR3 length is 17 residues. Germline V gives CDR1 MDHEN, CDR2 SYDVKM. J was trimmed by 7 bases and V by 7 bases; bases with no gene match: 17. CDR3 in DNA: TGTGCCAGCATCTCCAGCGTGGGGGACAGGGATAGGAATGAGCAGTTCTTC. This gives the protein CASISSVGDRDRNEQFF.

CDR3 in amino acids: CAISERQGGIGNTIYF. CDR3 DNA: TGTGCCATCAGTGAGCGGCAGGGAGGAATCGGAAACACCATATATTTT. The chain has TRBV10-3 and TRBJ1-3; D is possibly TRBD1 (5 bases). The CDR3 spans 16 residues. The germline V gene has CDR1 ENHRY and CDR2 SYGVKD. Trimming stripped 2 bases from V and 4 bases from J, with 15 bases between.

The J gene is TRBJ1-1, the V gene TRBV9, with 9 bases aligning to TRBD1. CDR3 length: 15 residues. Trimming took 4 bases from V and 1 from J; bases not matched to a gene: 5. Germline CDR1 and CDR2: SGDLS and YYNGEE. The CDR3 bases are TGTGCCAGCAGCTTACAGGGACAGGGGAACACTGAAGCTTTCTTT. Encoded protein: CASSLQGQGNTEAFF.

This sequence joins TRBV7-9 and TRBJ2-7; 11 nucleotides line up with TRBD2. The germline CDR1 and CDR2 sequences are SEHNR and FQNEAQ (reference sequence). The junction had 4 bases not matched to a gene; V was cut back by 4 bases and J by 5 bases. CDR3 length: 14 residues. DNA of the CDR3: TGTGCCAGCAGCTCTACTAGCGGGAGTGACGAGCAGTACTTC. Its protein is CASSSTSGSDEQYF. The complete variable domain, with remaining parts taken from reference TRBV7-9 and TRBJ2-7, reads DTGVSQNPRHKITKRGQNVTFRCDPISEHNRLYWYRQTLGQGPEFLTYFQNEAQLEKSRLLSDRFSAERPKGSFSTLEIQRTEQGDSAMYLCASSSTSGSDEQYFGPGTRLTVT.

The V call is TRBV4-3, the J call TRBJ2-3, with D perhaps TRBD2 (5 bases). The CDR3 covers 15 residues. Germline V CDR1 and CDR2: LGHNA, YSLEER. The germline V and J ends were trimmed by 2 bases and 1 base, with 10 bases remaining between them. For the CDR3, the DNA is TGCGCCAGCAGCCAAAGGCTGGGAGGCACAGATACGCAGTATTTT. Encoded protein: CASSQRLGGTDTQYF.

V and J are TRBV2 and TRBJ1-5; 10 bases are shared with TRBD1. The CDR3 is 15 residues long. Per the germline V gene, CDR1 is SNHLY and CDR2 is FYNNEI. Losses at the gene ends were 4 bases for V and 0 bases for J; bases not matched to a gene: 0. CDR3 region: CASSGTGGSNQPQHF. DNA of the CDR3: TGTGCCAGCAGTGGGACAGGGGGTAGCAATCAGCCCCAGCATTTT.

The V and J genes are TRBV19 and TRBJ1-5, with D tentatively TRBD1 (5 bases). Per the germline V gene, CDR1 is LNHDA and CDR2 is SQIVND (reference sequence). This CDR3 contains 15 residues. The V end was cut by 5 bases, the J end by 3 bases, with 14 bases between. This CDR3 is CASSSVQGDNQPQHF. The CDR3 DNA sequence: TGTGCCAGTAGTTCTGTCCAGGGCGACAATCAGCCCCAGCATTTT.

The V gene is TRBV27, the J gene TRBJ1-5; unclear D gene. Per germline, CDR1 MNHEY and CDR2 SMNVEV (reference sequence). The CDR3 covers 14 residues. Trimming took 3 bases from V and 0 from J, leaving 6 bases between them. CDR3 sequence: CASSFAGSNQPQHF. CDR3 nucleotide sequence: TGTGCCAGCAGTTTTGCAGGTAGCAATCAGCCCCAGCATTTT.

The genes are TRBV2 and TRBJ2-7, with D perhaps matching TRBD1 (7 bases). The CDR3 consists of 14 residues. Trimming pared 6 bases from V and 1 base from J, leaving 13 bases between. CDR1 is SNHLY and CDR2 is FYNNEI in the germline V gene. The CDR3 loop is CASRFQGGSYEQYF. The CDR3 DNA sequence: TGTGCCAGCAGGTTCCAGGGGGGATCCTACGAGCAGTACTTC.

The rearrangement uses TRBV6-2 or TRBV6-3 and TRBJ2-6, with D possibly called TRBD1 or TRBD2 (6 bases each). Germline V gene lookup returns CDR1 MNHEY and CDR2 SVGEGT. This CDR3 region has 15 residues. V was shortened by 3 bases and J by 3 bases, with 9 bases between the two germline ends. Here the CDR3 reads CASSYGGLGANVLTF. In DNA, the CDR3 is TGTGCCAGCAGTTATGGGGGGCTTGGGGCCAACGTCCTGACTTTC.

The genes are TRBV10-3 and TRBJ1-5; tentative D call: TRBD1 (6 bases). Germline-derived CDR1 and CDR2 are ENHRY and SYGVKD. The CDR3 contains 16 residues. Trimming pared 6 bases from V and 7 bases from J, leaving 22 bases between. CDR3 sequence reads: CAISHSSRGENQPQHF. CDR3 nucleotide sequence: TGTGCCATCAGCCACTCCAGTAGGGGGGAGAACCAGCCCCAGCATTTT.

This chain connects TRBV11-2 to TRBJ1-2; D might be TRBD1 (5 bases). V lost 5 bases to trimming and J lost 8 bases, with 15 bases between them. The CDR3 is 13 amino acids. Germline CDR1 and CDR2: SGHAT and FQNNGV. CDR3 in DNA: TGTGCCAGCAGCCCACGGGGGATAGGAGGCTACACCTTC. Translation gives CASSPRGIGGYTF.

The chain joins TRBV7-2 to TRBJ2-1; D possibly corresponds to TRBD2 (5 bases). Germline CDR1 SGHTA, CDR2 FQGNSA. The CDR3 is 12 residues long. Trimming removed 2 bases at V and 10 bases at J, with 9 bases between. In DNA, the CDR3 is TGTGCCAGCAGCTTATTTGGCGGGGAGCAGTTCTTC. As protein: CASSLFGGEQFF.

The genes are TRBV18 and TRBJ2-2; D is undetermined. The CDR3 runs to 13 residues. The V gene lost 2 bases and the J gene lost 3 bases, with 4 bases spanning the gap. Germline assignment: CDR1 KGHSH and CDR2 LQKENI. Here the CDR3 DNA reads TGTGCCAGCTCACCAGGATACACCGGGGAGCTGTTTTTT. Amino acid sequence: CASSPGYTGELFF.

The rearrangement uses TRBV6-5 and TRBJ1-2, with TRBD1 as a possible D gene (5 bases). This CDR3 is built from 14 residues. CDR1 is MNHEY, CDR2 SVGAGI, per germline. V lost 0 bases and J lost 5, with 10 bases in between. The CDR3 sequence: CASSYSRGFYGYTF. CDR3 nucleotides: TGTGCCAGCAGTTACTCGAGGGGCTTTTATGGCTACACCTTC.

The V gene is TRBV12-3 or TRBV12-4, the J gene TRBJ1-2, with D unresolved. The CDR3 spans 13 residues. V dropped 5 bases and J dropped 4 bases, with 11 bases sitting between them. CDR3 region: CASSSPPGYGYTF. The DNA for the CDR3 is TGTGCCAGCAGTAGCCCCCCCGGCTATGGCTACACCTTC.

The chain recombines TRBV27 with TRBJ2-1; 8 positions match TRBD1. Germline V gene sequence: CDR1 MNHEY, CDR2 SMNVEV (reference sequence). Trimming removed 3 bases from V and 5 bases from J; junction bases left unmatched: 15. This CDR3 comprises 18 residues. This CDR3 is CASSFLAGTGTSHNEQFF. Here the CDR3 DNA reads TGTGCCAGCAGTTTTCTCGCCGGGACAGGTACGAGCCACAATGAGCAGTTCTTC.

The genes are TRBV7-2 and TRBJ1-3; weak D call: TRBD1 (5 bases). This CDR3 has 15 residues. Germline CDR1 and CDR2: SGHTA and FQGNSA. V lost 4 bases to trimming and J lost 2 bases, with 12 bases between them. CDR3 amino acids: CASSSVGGPGNTIYF. The CDR3 nucleotides read TGTGCCAGCAGCTCAGTCGGGGGACCTGGAAACACCATATATTTT.

For this clone: Other nucleotide sequences in the sample specify the same CDR3. The genes are TRBV19 and TRBJ2-2; 7 positions agree with TRBD2. Unmatched junction bases numbered 4, after V lost 1 base and J lost 5 bases. This CDR3 comprises 15 residues. CDR1 LNHDA and CDR2 SQIVND come from the germline V gene (reference sequence). CDR3 DNA sequence: TGTGCCAGTAGTATAGGGGGGGGAGGTACCGGGGAGCTGTTTTTT. This codes for CASSIGGGGTGELFF.

The V call is TRBV29-1, the J call TRBJ2-4, with D maybe TRBD1 (6 bases). V gave up 7 bases and J gave up 3 bases, with 10 bases separating them. The CDR3 sequence is 12 residues long. CDR1 is SQVTM and CDR2 is ANQGSEA in the germline V gene. The CDR3 sequence is CSARTVKNIQYF. The CDR3 DNA sequence: TGCAGCGCCCGGACAGTCAAAAACATTCAGTACTTC. Full variable domain (remainder filled in from reference TRBV29-1 and TRBJ2-4): SAVISQKPSRDICQRGTSLTIQCQVDSQVTMMFWYRQQPGQSLTLIATANQGSEATYESGFVIDKFPISRPNLTFSTLTVSNMSPEDSSIYLCSARTVKNIQYFGAGTRLSVL.